The next 27 T cell receptor beta chains were all read from a single sample in a study of blood T cell repertoires in COVID-19. The protocol was immunoSEQ multiplex PCR, while the TCRdb copy is restricted to in-frame clones and leaves out a portion. The repertoire holds approximately 75,000 clones, with 74% as singletons. Sequencing used peripheral blood. The receptor set was obtained from a human donor with acute or convalescent COVID-19. The donor label of this sample is uncertain.

The chain's CDR3 is CASSPGTGNTIYF. In DNA form, the CDR3 reads TGTGCCAGCAGCCCGGGGACAGGAAACACCATATATTTT. The chain has TRBV3-1 (or the pseudogene TRBV3-2) and TRBJ1-3; tentative D call: TRBD1 (6 bases). V lost 4 bases, J lost 4 bases, and 8 bases lay in between. CDR3 length: 13 residues. Germline V gene lookup returns CDR1 LGHDT and CDR2 YNNKEL (reference sequence).

The chain joins TRBV18 to TRBJ2-7; TRBD2 is a possible D gene (7 bases). The V end lost 1 base, the J end lost 6 bases, and 19 bases lay between the germline ends. This CDR3 contains 16 residues. CDR1 KGHSH and CDR2 LQKENI come from the germline V gene. The CDR3 protein is CASSPLRGGVRSEQYF. The CDR3 DNA reads as TGTGCCAGCTCACCACTTAGGGGGGGTGTTCGTAGCGAGCAGTACTTC.

The CDR3 protein is CASSQGTGGGGNEQFF. The CDR3 nucleotides are TGTGCCAGCAGCCAAGGAACAGGGGGTGGAGGCAATGAGCAGTTCTTC. This chain connects TRBV3-1 (or the pseudogene TRBV3-2) to TRBJ2-1; 8 bases fit TRBD1. V shed 1 base, J shed 6 bases, and the junction held 8 bases outside the gene matches. CDR3 size: 16 residues. Per the germline V gene, CDR1 is LGHDT and CDR2 is YNNKEL (reference sequence).

This chain links TRBV10-1 with TRBJ2-2; 9 nucleotides align to TRBD1. The J segment lost 3 bases and the V segment lost 6 bases, leaving 2 bases of the junction unmatched. Germline values: CDR1 WNHNN, CDR2 SYGVQD (reference sequence). The CDR3 has 14 amino acids. DNA for the CDR3: TGCGCCAGCAGGAGGACAGGGGACACCGGGGAGCTGTTTTTT. Its translation is CASRRTGDTGELFF.

V is TRBV3-1 (or the pseudogene TRBV3-2) and J is TRBJ1-5; 8 bases are shared with TRBD1. From germline, CDR1 is LGHDT and CDR2 YNNKEL (reference sequence). V was clipped by 1 base and J by 6 bases; unmatched bases: 8. The CDR3 loop spans 16 amino acids. In DNA form, the CDR3 reads TGTGCCAGCAGCCAAGGGCCCCCAGGGGGCGGTCAGCCCCAGCATTTT. Protein product: CASSQGPPGGGQPQHF.

The J gene is TRBJ2-6, the V gene TRBV10-3; tentatively, D is TRBD1 (7 bases). From germline, CDR1 is ENHRY and CDR2 SYGVKD. The CDR3 covers 18 residues. V was clipped by 0 bases and J by 1 base, with 13 bases between them. This CDR3 reads CAISESRGRGSGANVLTF. The CDR3 coding sequence is TGTGCCATCAGTGAGTCGAGGGGGCGGGGATCTGGGGCCAACGTCCTGACTTTC.

The chain recombines TRBV11-2 with TRBJ1-1; D remains unclear. V lost 5 bases and J lost 5, with 12 bases in between. Germline assignment: CDR1 SGHAT and CDR2 FQNNGV. This CDR3 region has 13 residues. The CDR3 sequence: CASSRMRVTEAFF. CDR3 sequence (DNA): TGTGCCAGCAGCCGCATGAGGGTTACTGAAGCTTTCTTT.

The chain couples TRBV2 to TRBJ1-5; TRBD1 might be the D (5 bases). V was trimmed by 9 bases and J by 7 bases, leaving 16 bases between them. Germline assignment: CDR1 SNHLY and CDR2 FYNNEI. CDR3 length equals 13 residues. Written as DNA, the CDR3 is TGTGCCAGTCAAAGGGGAAAGGGACAGCCCCAGCATTTT. Encoded protein: CASQRGKGQPQHF.

The chain is built from TRBV18 and TRBJ2-7, with 8 bases that match TRBD2. Germline CDR1 reads KGHSH; CDR2 reads LQKENI. This CDR3 has 14 amino acids. After removal of 3 bases from V and 6 bases from J, the junction contained 7 bases not matched to a gene. The CDR3, as DNA: TGTGCCAGCTCACCCGTAGCGGGACAAGCCGAGCAGTACTTC. It codes for CASSPVAGQAEQYF.

The chain couples TRBV7-7 to TRBJ2-3, with 13 bases that match TRBD2. Germline CDR1 and CDR2: SSHAT and FNYEAQ (reference sequence). V was clipped by 5 bases and J by 2 bases; unmatched bases: 4. CDR3 length: 16 residues. The CDR3: CASSLGLAGATDTQYF. Here the CDR3 DNA reads TGTGCCAGCAGCCTTGGACTAGCGGGAGCCACAGATACGCAGTATTTT.

The chain carries TRBV5-6 and TRBJ1-2, with D maybe TRBD1 (5 bases). The CDR3 runs to 15 residues. Germline loops: CDR1 SGHDT, CDR2 YYEEEE. V was trimmed by 4 bases and J by 6 bases, leaving 19 bases between them. CDR3 residues: CASSPPGRGGHGYTF. CDR3 coding DNA: TGTGCCAGCAGCCCGCCGGGACGAGGAGGGCATGGCTACACCTTC.

J is TRBJ1-5 and V is TRBV3-1 (or the pseudogene TRBV3-2), with 8 bases aligning to TRBD1. CDR1 LGHDT and CDR2 YNNKEL come from the germline V gene (reference sequence). The CDR3 is made up of 18 amino acids. J lost 4 bases, V lost 6 bases, and 17 bases had no gene match. CDR3 sequence (DNA): TGTGCCAGCAGTGCCGGACAGGGTGGGTTTCGAGGTAATCAGCCCCAGCATTTT. Its protein product is CASSAGQGGFRGNQPQHF.

The chain links TRBV19 to TRBJ2-7; 8 bases line up with TRBD2. In germline, CDR1 is LNHDA, CDR2 SQIVND (reference sequence). V lost 6 bases to trimming and J lost 3 bases; unmatched junction nucleotides: 7. This CDR3 spans 14 amino acids. Here the CDR3 reads CASSLLAGIYEQYF. DNA for the CDR3: TGTGCCAGTAGCCTTCTAGCGGGCATCTACGAGCAGTACTTC.

This chain links TRBV15 with TRBJ2-1; 10 bases line up with TRBD2. The CDR3 runs to 13 residues. V dropped 8 bases and J dropped 3; count of bases not matched to a gene: 1. Germline V gene data show CDR1 as LNHNV and CDR2 as YYDKDF (reference sequence). CDR3 DNA: TGTGCCACCGGACTAGCGGTCTACAATGAGCAGTTCTTC. Its protein product is CATGLAVYNEQFF. The full variable domain, with the rest looked up from reference TRBV15 and TRBJ2-1, is DAMVIQNPRYQVTQFGKPVTLSCSQTLNHNVMYWYQQKSSQAPKLLFHYYDKDFNNEADTPDNFQSRRPNTSFCFLDIRSPGLGDTAMYLCATGLAVYNEQFFGPGTRLTVL.

The chain has TRBV19 and TRBJ1-2; D possibly corresponds to TRBD1 (5 bases). The CDR3 is made up of 14 amino acids. CDR1 and CDR2 (germline): LNHDA, SQIVND (reference sequence). The V end was cut by 3 bases, the J end by 6 bases, with 14 bases between. CDR3: CASSIPAAGHGYTF. The CDR3 nucleotides are TGTGCCAGTAGTATCCCTGCGGCGGGGCATGGCTACACCTTC.

CDR3 loop: CASSGPTVANTGELFF. CDR3 coding DNA: TGTGCCAGCTCAGGGCCAACGGTCGCGAACACCGGGGAGCTGTTTTTT. V is TRBV18 and J is TRBJ2-2; the D is unclear. The CDR3 loop spans 16 amino acids. Germline assignment: CDR1 KGHSH and CDR2 LQKENI. V dropped 5 bases and J dropped 0 bases, with 13 bases sitting between them.

The chain is built from TRBV5-1 and TRBJ2-7; 7 bases are a match to TRBD1. The CDR3 consists of 15 residues. The V segment lost 0 bases and the J segment 4 bases; nucleotides outside the gene matches: 7. Germline-derived CDR1 and CDR2 are SGHRS and YFSETQ. The CDR3 loop is CASSLATGQMYEQYF. The CDR3 DNA is TGCGCCAGCAGCTTGGCGACAGGGCAGATGTACGAGCAGTACTTC.

The V and J genes are TRBV27 and TRBJ2-7; possibly TRBD1 for D (6 bases). V lost 0 bases to trimming and J lost 6 bases, with 9 bases between them. The CDR3 covers 13 residues. CDR1 and CDR2 (germline): MNHEY, SMNVEV (reference sequence). CDR3 residues: CASSLSNRAEQYV. The DNA for the CDR3 is TGTGCCAGCAGTTTATCGAACAGGGCCGAGCAGTACGTC.

The chain is built from TRBV29-1 and TRBJ1-1; TRBD1 matches 9 bases. CDR1 and CDR2 from the germline V gene are SQVTM and ANQGSEA. This CDR3 has 14 amino acids. Unmatched junction bases numbered 5, after V lost 6 bases and J lost 0 bases. This chain's CDR3 is CSVGQGTMNTEAFF. DNA of the CDR3: TGCAGCGTGGGACAGGGCACCATGAACACTGAAGCTTTCTTT.

This clone has just one count. This chain uses TRBV2 with TRBJ2-3, with 8 positions matching TRBD1. This CDR3 region has 15 residues. After removal of 6 bases from V and 3 bases from J, the junction contained 8 bases not matched to a gene. The germline CDR1 and CDR2 sequences are SNHLY and FYNNEI. The CDR3 DNA reads as TGTGCCAGCAGGAAGTCAGGGGGCCAGACAGATACGCAGTATTTT. Translated, it gives CASRKSGGQTDTQYF.

The V and J genes are TRBV7-2 and TRBJ2-7, with 9 bases identical to TRBD2. The CDR3 runs 15 residues. Germline V gene sequence: CDR1 SGHTA, CDR2 FQGNSA. V lost 7 bases and J lost 1; bases outside the gene matches: 8. In nucleotides, the CDR3 is TGTGCCAGCACCCTGGGGCTAGCGGGATCCTACGAGCAGTACTTC. Its translation: CASTLGLAGSYEQYF.

This clone appeared a few times. CDR3 in amino acids: CASSITSGEQYF. As DNA, the CDR3 is TGTGCCAGCAGCATAACCAGCGGCGAGCAGTACTTC. This chain connects TRBV7-9 to TRBJ2-7, with D maybe TRBD2 (5 bases). V was pared by 5 bases and J by 6 bases, with 11 bases between. Germline values: CDR1 SEHNR, CDR2 FQNEAQ (reference sequence). CDR3 length: 12 amino acids.

This clone was seen only a few times. The chain has TRBV5-1 and TRBJ2-5; D ambiguous. Per germline, CDR1 SGHRS and CDR2 YFSETQ. V lost 3 bases, J lost 5 bases, and 11 bases lay in between. The CDR3 loop spans 13 amino acids. The CDR3 bases are TGCGCCAGCAGCTCGAGAATGCGGGAGACCCAGTACTTC. Translated: CASSSRMRETQYF.

This clone was counted many times. The rearrangement links TRBV28 to TRBJ2-2; TRBD1 matches at 7 bases. In germline, CDR1 is MDHEN, CDR2 SYDVKM. J gave up 6 bases and V 8 bases, and 6 bases lay outside the gene matches. The CDR3 length is 13 residues. The CDR3 DNA reads as TGTGCCAGCGGGAACAGGGGCTCCGGGGAGCTGTTTTTT. Its translation is CASGNRGSGELFF.

This clone was picked up one time. This rearrangement joins TRBV5-4 to TRBJ2-2; 10 bases are a match to TRBD2. The CDR3 spans 15 residues. J gave up 0 bases and V 6 bases, and 2 bases lay outside the gene matches. Germline values: CDR1 SGHNT, CDR2 YYREEE (reference sequence). CDR3 sequence: CASKTSGPNTGELFF. CDR3 bases: TGTGCCAGCAAGACTAGCGGGCCGAACACCGGGGAGCTGTTTTTT. The variable domain in full, with the rest retrieved from reference TRBV5-4 and TRBJ2-2, is ETGVTQSPTHLIKTRGQQVTLRCSSQSGHNTVSWYQQALGQGPQFIFQYYREEENGRGNFPPRFSGLQFPNYSSELNVNALELDDSALYLCASKTSGPNTGELFFGEGSRLTVL.

The chain employs TRBV24-1 and TRBJ2-2; 8 nucleotides line up with TRBD1. The CDR3 extends over 18 amino acids. Germline V gene sequence: CDR1 KGHDR, CDR2 SFDVKD. The V gene end was trimmed by 1 base and the J gene end by 7 bases; junction bases not matched to a gene: 13. Written as DNA, the CDR3 is TGTGCCACCAGTGATTTTCCCGGTGGCAGGGGGCTGAGCGGGGAGCTGTTTTTT. Amino acids: CATSDFPGGRGLSGELFF.

V usage is TRBV7-3 and J usage is TRBJ2-1; D call uncertain. V lost 0 bases and J 9 bases, leaving 6 bases between the germline ends. The V gene's germline CDR1 is SGHTA and CDR2 FQGTGA. This CDR3 has 12 amino acids. CDR3 in amino acids: CASSLTGGEQFF. CDR3 DNA sequence: TGTGCCAGCAGCTTAACCGGTGGTGAGCAGTTCTTC.